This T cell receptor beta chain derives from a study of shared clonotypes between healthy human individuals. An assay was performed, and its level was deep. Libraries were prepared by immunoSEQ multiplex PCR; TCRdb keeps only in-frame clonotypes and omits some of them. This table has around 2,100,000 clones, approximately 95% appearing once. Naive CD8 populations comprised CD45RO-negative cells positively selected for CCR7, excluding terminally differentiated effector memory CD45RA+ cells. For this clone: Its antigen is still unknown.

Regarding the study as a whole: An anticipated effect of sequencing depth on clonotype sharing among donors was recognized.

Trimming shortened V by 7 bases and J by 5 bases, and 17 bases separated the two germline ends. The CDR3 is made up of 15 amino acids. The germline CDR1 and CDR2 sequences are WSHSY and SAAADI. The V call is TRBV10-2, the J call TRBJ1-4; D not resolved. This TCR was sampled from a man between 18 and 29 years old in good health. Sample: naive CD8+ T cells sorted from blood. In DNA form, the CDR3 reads TGCGCCAGCACGCACAGCTCCGATCTGAATGAAAAACTGTTTTTT. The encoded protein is CASTHSSDLNEKLFF.